This T cell receptor (beta chain) was found in a study of immune evolution from preneoplasia to lung adenocarcinoma. About the study: HLA loss of heterozygosity: about 7% AIS, around 16% MIA, approximately 35% ADC, none AAH.

Germline V gene lookup returns CDR1 SGDLS and CDR2 YYNGEE. The CDR3 has 15 residues. The trim removed 6 bases at V and 2 bases at J, leaving 8 bases unmatched. The assay was immunoSEQ multiplex PCR, and TCRdb's table has in-frame clones only and misses some. The sample includes several thousand clones, about four fifths of them seen just once. The chain couples TRBV9 to TRBJ2-1; 7 bases fit TRBD2. This clonotype originated in a donor aged 70 or over with lung adenocarcinoma. The specimen sequenced was FFPE lung adenocarcinoma in situ tissue. CDR3 amino acids: CASTRGDSPYNEQFF. For the CDR3, the DNA is TGTGCCAGCACCCGGGGGGACTCCCCCTACAATGAGCAGTTCTTC. Filled out from reference TRBV9 and TRBJ2-1, the complete variable domain reads DSGVTQTPKHLITATGQRVTLRCSPRSGDLSVYWYQQSLDQGLQFLIQYYNGEERAKGNILERFSAQQFPDLHSELNLSSLELGDSALYFCASTRGDSPYNEQFFGPGTRLTVL.